This record concerns one TCR beta chain sequence. Germline loops: CDR1 SGHRS, CDR2 YFSETQ. The CDR3 runs 16 residues. J lost 0 bases, V lost 3 bases, and 3 bases had no gene match. Per the original data handling: Quantification of nucleated cells was approximated via reference gene primer amplification. The protocol was immunoSEQ multiplex PCR, while the TCRdb copy is restricted to in-frame clones and leaves out a portion. V and J calls and clone size are those listed in that table; D and trimming were worked out from the DNA. This sample has about 270,000 clones, with 85% to 90% found just once. The sample is drawn from a study of blood T cell repertoires in COVID-19. Study details: COVID-19 samples, acute and convalescent, were from the United States, Italy and Spain.

The sequenced material came from PBMCs or T cells enriched from blood (not recorded which). The rearrangement links TRBV5-1 to TRBJ2-2, with 9 bases identical to TRBD2. The TCR comes from a woman between 25 and 40 years old with acute COVID-19. CDR3 bases: TGCGCCAGCAGCTCAGTAGCGGGGGCGAACACCGGGGAGCTGTTTTTT. Amino acids: CASSSVAGANTGELFF.